This TCR beta chain was identified in a study of blood T cell repertoires in COVID-19. Whole-study context: COVID-19 samples, acute and convalescent, were from the United States, Italy and Spain. The cDNA or gDNA used as material had been derived from T cells, B-cell-depleted T cells, or PBMCs.

Repertoires were generated with immunoSEQ multiplex PCR, while TCRdb's copy carries only in-frame clones and drops some. This sample has about 140,000 clones, with 60% to 85% found just once. Germline loops: CDR1 SGHVS, CDR2 FQNEAQ. Deletions cut 5 bases from V and 3 bases from J, with 12 bases between. This CDR3 comprises 14 residues. The gene calls are TRBV7-8 and TRBJ2-3; tentatively, D is TRBD1 (6 bases). This TCR derives from a man aged 50-60 years with acute or convalescent COVID-19. Material: peripheral blood. CDR3 residues: CASSRRTDTDTQYF. In nucleotides, the CDR3 is TGTGCCAGCAGCCGTAGGACAGATACAGATACGCAGTATTTT.